This paragraph covers one T cell receptor (beta chain) sequence. What it recognizes is unknown. This entry comes from a study of response to subunit inactivated influenza vaccine. Study outcomes and limitations: With each seasonal influenza vaccination, the authors suggested, few new T cells are recruited.

The V segment lost 3 bases and the J segment 0 bases; nucleotides outside the gene matches: 16. This CDR3 region has 20 residues. TCRdb re-analysed the RT-PCR reads in MiXCR, keeping a single row per CDR3 protein. The table has hundreds of thousands of distinct CDR3 sequences, around a sixth seen once. The TCR originated in a man between 45 and 60 years old who received an inactivated influenza vaccine. V usage is TRBV12-3 or TRBV12-4 and J usage is TRBJ2-3; 9 bases map to TRBD2. The sequences come from PBMCs from blood, collected 11 to 12 days after vaccination. The CDR3, as DNA: TGTGCCAGCAGTTTCACCATGACTAGCGGCTATACTCCTAGCACAGATACGCAGTATTTT. This gives the protein CASSFTMTSGYTPSTDTQYF.